This TCR beta chain was found in a study of blood T cell repertoires in COVID-19 (dated by TCRdb to 2018 to 2021). A note on the overall study: The collaborator samples originated in the United States, Italy and Spain and spanned the acute and convalescent phases of COVID-19. The prospective study material was composed of cDNA or gDNA derived from T cells, B-cell-depleted T cells, or PBMCs. The dataset comprised deeply sampled blood TCRbeta repertoires from subjects exposed to, actively infected with, or recovered from COVID-19. A freely available public database, intended as a resource for researchers studying the immune response to SARS-CoV-2, is where the repertoires were released. Samples were obtained from the ongoing ImmuneRACE study (first 160 participants) and from 1,200 or so subjects provided by 6 global collaborators. Sample metadata almost always included a de-identified subject ID, COVID-19 status, age in years and sex. Where available, HLA class I and class II types were obtained from metadata supplied by the sample provider rather than from assay-based typing. Summary of the overall study and its limitations: The quantity of clinical and demographic metadata differed by source and by participant and was supplied without curation.

Notes on this clone: The specificity of this receptor is unknown. Nothing much larger sits one base from this clone, and base qualities are not available.

V is cut by 4 bases and J by 4 bases, and the space between the germline ends is 12 bases. The CDR3 runs 14 residues from the cysteine to the phenylalanine. Of all the DNA, just the CDR3 is kept, 42 bases in frame from base 1. CDR1 and CDR2 are read off the germline V gene as MGHDK and SYGVNS. At one collaborating source in Seattle, patients were enrolled during active infection and were followed longitudinally through the course of disease. The collaborating institutions used their own protocols to collect whole blood in K2EDTA tubes. For TCRbeta analysis, collaborators shipped samples in one of three forms: frozen whole blood, isolated PBMCs, or DNA extracted from either of those sample types. TCRbeta CDR3 regions were amplified from genomic DNA by means of the immunoSEQ Assay, a bias-controlled multiplex PCR. For the original study's pipeline: The number of nucleated cells in each sample was estimated by amplification of reference gene primers within the assay. To quantify the absolute abundance of each unique TCRbeta CDR3 rearrangement, sequence reads were collapsed and filtered. For each sample, productive Simpson clonality was calculated as the square root of Simpson's diversity index across productive rearrangements. TCRdb provides this immuneACCESS table in a form limited to in-frame rearrangements. Some clones are lacking; in checked studies, under half of them reflect an unresolved V gene, and why the rest are absent is not known. V, J and clone size were drawn from that table, and D and trimming were deduced from the DNA. The sample data list a few hundred thousand clones, and nearly 90% of these were observed just once. The ten largest make up 2.1% of the sample.

The sequence joins TRBV25-1 to TRBJ2-3, with a weak D call of TRBD1 (6 bases match). What was sequenced was peripheral blood. This receptor was obtained from a woman aged 55-70 years with COVID-19, enrolled during active disease. The nucleotide sequence is TGTGCCAGCAGTGTGGCAGGGGTGGCAGATACGCAGTATTTT. Translated, this gives CASSVAGVADTQYF.